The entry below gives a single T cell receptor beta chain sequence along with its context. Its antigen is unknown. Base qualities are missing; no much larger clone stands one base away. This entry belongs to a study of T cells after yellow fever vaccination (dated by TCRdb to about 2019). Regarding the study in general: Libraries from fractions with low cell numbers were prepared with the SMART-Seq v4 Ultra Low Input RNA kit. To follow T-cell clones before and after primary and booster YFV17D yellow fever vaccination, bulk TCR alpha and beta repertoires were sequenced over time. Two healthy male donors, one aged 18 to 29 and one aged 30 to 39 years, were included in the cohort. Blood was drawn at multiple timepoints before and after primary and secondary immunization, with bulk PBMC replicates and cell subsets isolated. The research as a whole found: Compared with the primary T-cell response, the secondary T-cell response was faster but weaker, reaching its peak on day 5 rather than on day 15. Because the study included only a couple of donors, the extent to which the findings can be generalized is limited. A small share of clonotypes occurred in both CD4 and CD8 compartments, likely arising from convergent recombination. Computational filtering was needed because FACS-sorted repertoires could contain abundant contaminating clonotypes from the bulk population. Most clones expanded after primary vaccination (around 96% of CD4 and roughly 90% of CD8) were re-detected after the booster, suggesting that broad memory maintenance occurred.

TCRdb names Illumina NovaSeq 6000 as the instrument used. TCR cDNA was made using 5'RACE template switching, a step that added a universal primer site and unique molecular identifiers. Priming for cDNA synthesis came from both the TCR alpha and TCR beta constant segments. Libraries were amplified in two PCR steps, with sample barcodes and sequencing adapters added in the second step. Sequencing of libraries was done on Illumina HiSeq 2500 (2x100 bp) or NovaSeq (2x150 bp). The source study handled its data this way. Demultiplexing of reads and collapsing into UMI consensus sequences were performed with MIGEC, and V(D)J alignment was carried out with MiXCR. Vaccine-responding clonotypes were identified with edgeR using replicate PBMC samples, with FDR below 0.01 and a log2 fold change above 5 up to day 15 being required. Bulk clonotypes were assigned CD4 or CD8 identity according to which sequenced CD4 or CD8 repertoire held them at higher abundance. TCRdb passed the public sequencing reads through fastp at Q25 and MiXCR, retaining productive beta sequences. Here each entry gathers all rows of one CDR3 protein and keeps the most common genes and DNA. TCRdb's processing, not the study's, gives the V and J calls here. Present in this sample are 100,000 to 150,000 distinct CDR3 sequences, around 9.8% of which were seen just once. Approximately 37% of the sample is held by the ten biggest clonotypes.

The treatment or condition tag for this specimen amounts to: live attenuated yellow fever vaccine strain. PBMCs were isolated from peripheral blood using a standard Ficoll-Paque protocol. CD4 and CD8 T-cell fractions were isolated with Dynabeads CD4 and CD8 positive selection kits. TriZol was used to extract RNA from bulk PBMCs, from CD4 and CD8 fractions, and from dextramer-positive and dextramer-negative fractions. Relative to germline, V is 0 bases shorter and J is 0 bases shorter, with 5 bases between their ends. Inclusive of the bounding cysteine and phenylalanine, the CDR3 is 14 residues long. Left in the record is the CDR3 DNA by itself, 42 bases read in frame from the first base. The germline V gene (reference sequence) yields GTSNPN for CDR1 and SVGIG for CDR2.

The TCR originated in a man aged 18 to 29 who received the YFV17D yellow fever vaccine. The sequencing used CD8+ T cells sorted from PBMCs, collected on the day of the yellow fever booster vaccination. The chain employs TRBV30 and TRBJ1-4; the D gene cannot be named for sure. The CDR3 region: CAWSVGATNEKLFF. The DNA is TGTGCCTGGAGTGTTGGTGCAACTAATGAAAAACTGTTTTTT.